These 18 T cell receptor beta chains originate from one sample sequenced in a study of Graves' ophthalmopathy and Graves' hyperthyroidism. CDR3 regions of TCR beta were amplified from RNA transcripts. HTBI primers were employed in first-round RT-PCR, then a second-round multiplex PCR followed. TCRdb re-derived calls from the multiplex PCR reads in MiXCR, one entry per CDR3 protein. The sample shows roughly 1.1 million distinct CDR3 sequences, around a third of them seen only once. The sequencing input was peripheral blood or thyroid tissue (not recorded which). The receptors derive from an adult man with Graves' hyperthyroidism.

About this clonotype itself: Given a much more abundant clone one base away, this may be a read error. The CDR3 nucleotides are TGTGCCAGCAGCCTCACACGGAATGAAGCTTCCTTT. Residues: CASSLTRNEASF. The chain recombines TRBV11-1 with TRBJ1-1; D not resolved. This CDR3 is built from 12 residues. Germline V gives CDR1 SGHAT, CDR2 FQDESV (reference sequence).

The sample holds many counts of this clonotype. V is TRBV10-3 and J is TRBJ1-6; D unresolved. This CDR3 comprises 15 residues. Germline V gene data show CDR1 as ENHRY and CDR2 as SYGVKD. V lost 4 bases and J lost 10, with 17 bases in between. CDR3 protein: CAISVGAAAKSPLHF. As DNA, the CDR3 is TGTGCCATCAGTGTGGGCGCGGCCGCTAAATCACCCCTCCACTTT.

This clonotype was counted many times. This chain connects TRBV12-3 or TRBV12-4 to TRBJ1-2; 7 nucleotides line up with TRBD1. V lost 3 bases to trimming and J lost 7 bases; unmatched junction nucleotides: 11. The CDR3 spans 15 residues. The CDR3 DNA is TGTGCCAGCAGTTTTTCTGGGACAGCAAGGGGTGGCTACACCTTC. Its translation: CASSFSGTARGGYTF.

About this clonotype: A junction end diverges from the germline sequence, so it may reflect a read error. This rearrangement joins TRBV7-2 to TRBJ1-5; D is unclear. Germline assignment: CDR1 SGHTA and CDR2 FQGNSA. This CDR3 has 12 amino acids. The CDR3: CASSGRNQTQHF. Here the CDR3 DNA reads TGTGCCAGCAGCGGACGGAATCAGACCCAGCATTTT.

This clonotype was seen repeatedly, ten times or more. This chain connects TRBV5-5 to TRBJ2-7, with D perhaps TRBD2 (6 bases). Trimming shortened V by 3 bases and J by 4 bases, and 20 bases separated the two germline ends. The CDR3 sequence is 16 residues long. Looked up from germline, CDR1 is SGHKS and CDR2 is YYEKEE (reference sequence). The CDR3 reads CASSSLGRTEKYEQYF. The CDR3 region has the DNA TGTGCCAGCAGCTCGCTTGGGAGGACCGAGAAATACGAGCAGTACTTC. Variable domain in full (rest from reference TRBV5-5 and TRBJ2-7): DAGVTQSPTHLIKTRGQQVTLRCSPISGHKSVSWYQQVLGQGPQFIFQYYEKEERGRGNFPDRFSARQFPNYSSELNVNALLLGDSALYLCASSSLGRTEKYEQYFGPGTRLTVT.

This chain uses TRBV29-1 with TRBJ2-6, with a weak D call TRBD2 (6 bases). V lost 7 bases and J 2 bases, leaving 12 bases between the germline ends. From germline, CDR1 is SQVTM and CDR2 ANQGSEA. The CDR3 length is 14 residues. The CDR3 loop is CSATLAAGANVLTF. The CDR3 nucleotides are TGCAGCGCCACACTAGCTGCTGGGGCCAACGTCCTGACTTTC.

This chain connects TRBV7-2 to TRBJ1-1; 8 bases map to TRBD1. Looked up from germline, CDR1 is SGHTA and CDR2 is FQGNSA. V dropped 6 bases and J dropped 3; count of bases not matched to a gene: 12. The CDR3 runs to 16 residues. DNA for the CDR3: TGTGCCAGCAGTAAAAGGGCAGGGGGCGGGCACACTGAAGCTTTCTTT. Protein sequence: CASSKRAGGGHTEAFF.

Regarding this clonotype: This may arise from a read error, as a much more abundant clone is one base away. This chain joins TRBV10-3 and TRBJ2-2, with a possible D match to TRBD1 (6 bases). Looked up from germline, CDR1 is ENHRY and CDR2 is SYGVKD. This CDR3 has 13 residues. V shed 5 bases and J shed 5 bases, with 9 bases lying between them. The CDR3: CAISYQGTGELFF. DNA for the CDR3: TGTGCCATCAGTTACCAGGGGACCGGGGAGCTGTTTTTT.

This clonotype was recorded at least ten times. V usage is TRBV15 and J usage is TRBJ1-4; D not certain. Trimming took off 0 bases at V and 3 bases at J, with 8 bases between the two ends. This CDR3 region has 15 residues. Germline CDR1 LNHNV, CDR2 YYDKDF (reference sequence). In DNA form, the CDR3 reads TGTGCCACCAGCAGAGATGCGCCAGCTAATGAAAAACTGTTTTTT. This encodes CATSRDAPANEKLFF. Filled out from reference TRBV15 and TRBJ1-4, the complete variable domain reads DAMVIQNPRYQVTQFGKPVTLSCSQTLNHNVMYWYQQKSSQAPKLLFHYYDKDFNNEADTPDNFQSRRPNTSFCFLDIRSPGLGDTAMYLCATSRDAPANEKLFFGSGTQLSVL.

CDR3 region: CAIKAGSPQETQYF. CDR3 DNA sequence: TGTGCCATCAAGGCGGGCAGTCCTCAAGAGACCCAGTACTTC. This chain joins TRBV10-3 and TRBJ2-5, with D tentatively TRBD2 (5 bases). Trimming removed 7 bases from V and 2 bases from J, with 14 bases in between. Per germline, CDR1 ENHRY and CDR2 SYGVKD. CDR3 length equals 14 residues.

This clonotype was detected once. CDR3 protein: CASSEDPDRAGELFF. The CDR3 DNA reads as TGTGCCAGCAGTGAAGACCCGGACAGGGCGGGGGAGCTGTTTTTT. The chain joins TRBV6-1 to TRBJ2-2; 8 nucleotides line up with TRBD1. V lost 1 base and J lost 8; bases outside the gene matches: 6. The germline CDR1 and CDR2 sequences are MNHNS and SASEGT. The CDR3 is 15 amino acids.

This clonotype was detected a few times. This CDR3 is CASKVGGQSTYEQYF. Written as DNA, the CDR3 is TGTGCCAGCAAGGTTGGAGGGCAGTCAACCTACGAGCAGTACTTC. The chain joins TRBV7-2 to TRBJ2-7, with D tentatively TRBD2 (6 bases). Trimming left V 7 bases short and J 2 bases short, with 18 bases between. Looked up from germline, CDR1 is SGHTA and CDR2 is FQGNSA. The length of the CDR3 is 15 residues.

In the case of this clonotype: A read error may explain this, as a much larger clone is one base away. This chain uses TRBV20-1 with TRBJ1-5; D unclear. Germline CDR1 DFQATT, CDR2 SNEGSKA (reference sequence). This CDR3 has 13 amino acids. Trimming shortened V by 3 bases and J by 2 bases, and 8 bases separated the two germline ends. The CDR3 spells CSASPPGNQPQHF. For the CDR3, the DNA is TGCAGTGCTAGCCCCCCAGGCAATCAGCCCCAGCATTTT.

This clonotype has at least ten counts. The chain couples TRBV20-1 to TRBJ2-7; D not resolved. CDR3 size: 12 residues. CDR1 and CDR2 from the germline V gene are DFQATT and SNEGSKA (reference sequence). V lost 4 bases to trimming and J lost 3 bases, with 10 bases between them. CDR3 region: CSAKPSVYEQYF. CDR3 coding DNA: TGCAGTGCTAAACCTTCTGTCTACGAGCAGTACTTC.

At least ten counts were recorded for this clonotype. The genes are TRBV20-1 and TRBJ2-7; 12 nucleotides agree with TRBD2. The CDR3 has 13 residues. The trim removed 6 bases at V and 5 bases at J, leaving 5 bases unmatched. Looked up from germline, CDR1 is DFQATT and CDR2 is SNEGSKA (reference sequence). The CDR3 DNA follows: TGCAGTGCCCTTCGGACTAGCGGGAACGAGCAGTACTTC. Its translation: CSALRTSGNEQYF.

This clonotype showed up just a few times. J is TRBJ2-7 and V is TRBV7-8; 10 bases agree with TRBD1. This CDR3 contains 15 residues. CDR1 and CDR2 from the germline V gene are SGHVS and FQNEAQ. V lost 4 bases, J lost 3 bases, and 6 bases stayed unmatched. The CDR3 sequence is CASSSSGQGFYEQYF. In nucleotides, the CDR3 is TGTGCCAGCAGCTCATCGGGACAGGGGTTCTACGAGCAGTACTTC.

This clonotype was counted between two and nine times. The chain recombines TRBV20-1 with TRBJ2-2; 12 positions agree with TRBD2. From germline, CDR1 is DFQATT and CDR2 SNEGSKA (reference sequence). With 3 bases clipped from V and 5 bases from J, the junction kept 10 bases outside the gene matches. CDR3 size: 17 residues. CDR3: CSASEILAGGLTGELFF. CDR3 DNA: TGCAGTGCTAGTGAGATACTAGCGGGAGGTTTAACCGGGGAGCTGTTTTTT.

This clonotype appeared many times. This chain links TRBV7-6 with TRBJ1-1, with D unresolved. The V gene's germline CDR1 is SGHVS and CDR2 FNYEAQ. There are 12 residues in the CDR3. With 6 bases removed from V and 1 base from J, the gap between germline ends came to 6 bases. The CDR3 DNA reads as TGTGCCAGCAGGGGATGGAACACTGAAGCTTTCTTT. It yields the protein CASRGWNTEAFF.